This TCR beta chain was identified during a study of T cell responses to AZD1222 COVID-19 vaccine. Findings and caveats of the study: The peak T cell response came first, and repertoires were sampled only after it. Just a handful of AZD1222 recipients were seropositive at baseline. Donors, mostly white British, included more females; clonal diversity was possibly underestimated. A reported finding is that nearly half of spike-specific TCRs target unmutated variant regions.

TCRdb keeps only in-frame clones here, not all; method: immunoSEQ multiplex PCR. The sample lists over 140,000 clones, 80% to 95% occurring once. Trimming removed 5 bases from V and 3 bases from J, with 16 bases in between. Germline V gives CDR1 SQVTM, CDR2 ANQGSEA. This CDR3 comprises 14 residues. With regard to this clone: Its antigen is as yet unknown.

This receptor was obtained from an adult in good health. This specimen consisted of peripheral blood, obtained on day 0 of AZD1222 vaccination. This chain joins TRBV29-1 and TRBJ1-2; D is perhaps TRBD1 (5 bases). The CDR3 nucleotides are TGCAGCGTTCTGGTAACGGGGGTATACTATGGCTACACCTTC. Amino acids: CSVLVTGVYYGYTF.